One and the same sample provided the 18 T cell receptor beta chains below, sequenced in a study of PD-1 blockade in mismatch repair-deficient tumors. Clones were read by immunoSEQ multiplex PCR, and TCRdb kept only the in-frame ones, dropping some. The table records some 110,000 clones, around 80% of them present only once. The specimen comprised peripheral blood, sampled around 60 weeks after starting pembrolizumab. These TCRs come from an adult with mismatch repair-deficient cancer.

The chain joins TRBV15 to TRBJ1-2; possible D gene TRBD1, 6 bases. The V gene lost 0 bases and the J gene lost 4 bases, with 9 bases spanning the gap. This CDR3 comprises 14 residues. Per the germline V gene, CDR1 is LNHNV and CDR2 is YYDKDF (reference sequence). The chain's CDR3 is CATSREIGGYGYTF. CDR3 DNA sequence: TGTGCCACCAGCAGAGAGATAGGGGGCTATGGCTACACCTTC.

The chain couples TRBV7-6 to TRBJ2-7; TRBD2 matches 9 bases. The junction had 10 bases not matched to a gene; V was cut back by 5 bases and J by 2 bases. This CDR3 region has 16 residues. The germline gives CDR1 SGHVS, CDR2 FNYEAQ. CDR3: CASSPRGAGGAYEQYF. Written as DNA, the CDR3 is TGTGCCAGCAGCCCTCGTGGAGCGGGAGGCGCCTACGAGCAGTACTTC. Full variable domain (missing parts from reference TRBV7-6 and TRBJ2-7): GAGVSQSPRYKVTKRGQDVALRCDPISGHVSLYWYRQALGQGPEFLTYFNYEAQQDKSGLPNDRFSAERPEGSISTLTIQRTEQRDSAMYRCASSPRGAGGAYEQYFGPGTRLTVT.

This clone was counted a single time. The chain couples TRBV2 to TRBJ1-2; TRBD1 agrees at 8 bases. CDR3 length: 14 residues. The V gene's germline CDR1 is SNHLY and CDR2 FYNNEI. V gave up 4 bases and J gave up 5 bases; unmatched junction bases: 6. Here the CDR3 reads CASSGVNRGYGYTF. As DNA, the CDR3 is TGTGCCAGCAGTGGGGTGAACAGGGGGTATGGCTACACCTTC.

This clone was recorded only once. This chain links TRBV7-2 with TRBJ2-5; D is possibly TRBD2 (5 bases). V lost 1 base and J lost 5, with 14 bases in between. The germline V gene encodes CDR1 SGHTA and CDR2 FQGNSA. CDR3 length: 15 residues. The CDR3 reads CASSLVGRGRETQYF. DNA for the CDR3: TGTGCCAGCAGCTTAGTGGGCCGGGGTAGGGAGACCCAGTACTTC.

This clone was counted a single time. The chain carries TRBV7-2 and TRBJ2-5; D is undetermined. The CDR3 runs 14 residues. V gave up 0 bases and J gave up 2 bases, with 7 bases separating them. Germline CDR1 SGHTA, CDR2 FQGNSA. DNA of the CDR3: TGTGCCAGCAGCTTAGCTGGAAATCAAGAGACCCAGTACTTC. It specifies CASSLAGNQETQYF.

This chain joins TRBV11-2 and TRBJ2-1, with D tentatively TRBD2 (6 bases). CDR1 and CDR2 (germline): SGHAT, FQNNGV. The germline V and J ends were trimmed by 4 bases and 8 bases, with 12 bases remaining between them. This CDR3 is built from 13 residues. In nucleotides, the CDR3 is TGTGCCAGCAGCTCACCTAGCGTCTATGAGCAGTTCTTC. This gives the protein CASSSPSVYEQFF.

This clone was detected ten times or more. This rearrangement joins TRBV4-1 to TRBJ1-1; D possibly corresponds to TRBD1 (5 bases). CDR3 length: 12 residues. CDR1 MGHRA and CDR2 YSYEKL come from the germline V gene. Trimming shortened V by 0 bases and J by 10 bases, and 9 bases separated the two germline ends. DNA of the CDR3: TGCGCCAGCAGCCAAGACGCAGGGTTAGCTTTCTTT. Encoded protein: CASSQDAGLAFF.

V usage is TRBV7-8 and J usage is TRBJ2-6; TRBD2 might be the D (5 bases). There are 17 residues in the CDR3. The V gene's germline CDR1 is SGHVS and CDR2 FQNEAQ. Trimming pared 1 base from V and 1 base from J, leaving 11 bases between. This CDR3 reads CASSLVARRSGANVLTF. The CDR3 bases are TGTGCCAGCAGCTTAGTTGCCAGGAGGTCTGGGGCCAACGTCCTGACTTTC.

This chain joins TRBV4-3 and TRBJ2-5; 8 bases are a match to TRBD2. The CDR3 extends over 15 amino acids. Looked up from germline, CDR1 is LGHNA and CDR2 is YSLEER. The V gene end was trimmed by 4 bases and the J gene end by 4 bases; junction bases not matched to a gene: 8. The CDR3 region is CASSPQSGRAETQYF. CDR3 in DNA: TGCGCCAGCAGCCCCCAGAGCGGGAGAGCAGAGACCCAGTACTTC.

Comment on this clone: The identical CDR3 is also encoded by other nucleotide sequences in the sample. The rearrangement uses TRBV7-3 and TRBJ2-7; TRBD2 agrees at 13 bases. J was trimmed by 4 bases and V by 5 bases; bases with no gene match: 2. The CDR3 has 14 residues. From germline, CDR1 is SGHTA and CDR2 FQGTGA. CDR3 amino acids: CASSPGLAGYEQYF. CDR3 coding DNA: TGTGCCAGCAGCCCGGGACTAGCGGGGTACGAGCAGTACTTC.

The CDR3 protein is CSVAQGRGPYEQYF. CDR3 nucleotides: TGCAGCGTTGCCCAAGGCAGGGGGCCCTACGAGCAGTACTTC. The chain carries TRBV29-1 and TRBJ2-7, with 8 bases that match TRBD1. Unmatched junction bases numbered 7, after V lost 4 bases and J lost 2 bases. This CDR3 region has 14 residues. From germline, CDR1 is SQVTM and CDR2 ANQGSEA.

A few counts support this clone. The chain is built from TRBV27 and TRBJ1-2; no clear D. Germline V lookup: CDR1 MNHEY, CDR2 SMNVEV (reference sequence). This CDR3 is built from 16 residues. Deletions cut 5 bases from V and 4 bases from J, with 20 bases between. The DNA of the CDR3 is TGTGCCAGCAGTGGGGATTGGACGGGTGGCGGCTATGGCTACACCTTC. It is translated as CASSGDWTGGGYGYTF.

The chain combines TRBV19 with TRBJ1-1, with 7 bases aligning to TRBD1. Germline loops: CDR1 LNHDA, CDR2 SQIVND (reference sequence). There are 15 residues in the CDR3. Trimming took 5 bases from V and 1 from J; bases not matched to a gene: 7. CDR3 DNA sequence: TGTGCCAGTAGTCTCGCGGGACAGTCGAACACTGAAGCTTTCTTT. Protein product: CASSLAGQSNTEAFF. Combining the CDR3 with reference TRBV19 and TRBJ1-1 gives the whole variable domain DGGITQSPKYLFRKEGQNVTLSCEQNLNHDAMYWYRQDPGQGLRLIYYSQIVNDFQKGDIAEGYSVSREKKESFPLTVTSAQKNPTAFYLCASSLAGQSNTEAFFGQGTRLTVV.

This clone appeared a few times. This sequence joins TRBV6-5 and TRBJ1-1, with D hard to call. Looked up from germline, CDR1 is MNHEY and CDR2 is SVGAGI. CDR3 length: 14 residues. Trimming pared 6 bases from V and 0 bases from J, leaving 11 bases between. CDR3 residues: CASSRASMNTEAFF. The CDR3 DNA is TGTGCCAGCAGCCGGGCCTCCATGAACACTGAAGCTTTCTTT.

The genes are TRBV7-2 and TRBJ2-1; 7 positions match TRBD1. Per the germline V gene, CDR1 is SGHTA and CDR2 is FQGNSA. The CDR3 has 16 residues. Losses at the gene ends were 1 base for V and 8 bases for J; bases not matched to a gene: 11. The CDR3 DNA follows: TGTGCCAGCAGCTTAGAACAGGGGATTAGGGGGTATGAGCAGTTCTTC. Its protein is CASSLEQGIRGYEQFF.

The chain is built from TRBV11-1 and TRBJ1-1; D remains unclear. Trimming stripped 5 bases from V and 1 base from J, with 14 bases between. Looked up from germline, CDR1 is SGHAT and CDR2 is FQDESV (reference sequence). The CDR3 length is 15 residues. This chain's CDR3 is CASSTQKTANTEAFF. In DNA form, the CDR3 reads TGTGCCAGCAGCACTCAAAAGACGGCGAACACTGAAGCTTTCTTT.

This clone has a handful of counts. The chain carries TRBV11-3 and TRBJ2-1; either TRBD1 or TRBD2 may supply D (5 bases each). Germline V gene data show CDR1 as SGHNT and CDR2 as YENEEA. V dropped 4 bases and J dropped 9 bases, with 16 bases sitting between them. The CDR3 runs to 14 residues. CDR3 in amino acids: CASSSRGSLLEQFF. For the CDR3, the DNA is TGTGCCAGCAGCTCCCGGGGCTCGCTTCTTGAGCAGTTCTTC.

The CDR3 spells CASSPGQGMNTEAFF. The CDR3 DNA reads as TGTGCCAGCTCACCAGGACAGGGGATGAACACTGAAGCTTTCTTT. This chain joins TRBV18 and TRBJ1-1, with 9 bases aligning to TRBD1. V lost 2 bases, J lost 0 bases, and 1 base stayed unmatched. The CDR3 runs 15 residues. Germline CDR1 is KGHSH and CDR2 is LQKENI.